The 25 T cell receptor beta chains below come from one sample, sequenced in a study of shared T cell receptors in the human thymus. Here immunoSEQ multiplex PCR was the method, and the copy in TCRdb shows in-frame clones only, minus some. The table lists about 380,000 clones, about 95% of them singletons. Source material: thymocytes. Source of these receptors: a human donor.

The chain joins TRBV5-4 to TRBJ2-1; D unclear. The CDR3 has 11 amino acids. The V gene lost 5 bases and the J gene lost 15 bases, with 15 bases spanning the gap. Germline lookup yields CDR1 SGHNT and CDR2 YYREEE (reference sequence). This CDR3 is CASSSDQHAFF. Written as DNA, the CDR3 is TGTGCCAGCAGTTCCGACCAACACGCGTTCTTC.

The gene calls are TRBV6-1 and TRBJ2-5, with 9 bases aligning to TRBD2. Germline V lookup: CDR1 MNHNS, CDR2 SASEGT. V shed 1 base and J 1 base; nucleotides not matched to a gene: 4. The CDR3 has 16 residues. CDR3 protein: CASSEVTSGPQETQYF. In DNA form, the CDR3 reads TGTGCCAGCAGTGAAGTTACTAGCGGGCCCCAAGAGACCCAGTACTTC.

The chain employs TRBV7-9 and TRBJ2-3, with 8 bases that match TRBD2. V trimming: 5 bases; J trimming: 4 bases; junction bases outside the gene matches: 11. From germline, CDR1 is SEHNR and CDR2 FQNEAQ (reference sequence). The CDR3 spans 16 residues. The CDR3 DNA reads TGTGCCAGCAGCCCGAGGGGGAGCGGGAGCTCAGATACGCAGTATTTT. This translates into CASSPRGSGSSDTQYF.

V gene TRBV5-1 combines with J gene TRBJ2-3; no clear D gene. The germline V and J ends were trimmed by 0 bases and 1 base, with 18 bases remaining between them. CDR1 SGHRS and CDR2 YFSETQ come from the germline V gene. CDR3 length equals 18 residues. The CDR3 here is CASSLGMFSSFGTDTQYF. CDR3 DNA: TGCGCCAGCAGCTTGGGGATGTTCTCTTCCTTTGGCACAGATACGCAGTATTTT. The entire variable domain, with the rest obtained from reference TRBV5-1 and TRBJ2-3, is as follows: KAGVTQTPRYLIKTRGQQVTLSCSPISGHRSVSWYQQTPGQGLQFLFEYFSETQRNKGNFPGRFSGRQFSNSRSEMNVSTLELGDSALYLCASSLGMFSSFGTDTQYFGPGTRLTVL.

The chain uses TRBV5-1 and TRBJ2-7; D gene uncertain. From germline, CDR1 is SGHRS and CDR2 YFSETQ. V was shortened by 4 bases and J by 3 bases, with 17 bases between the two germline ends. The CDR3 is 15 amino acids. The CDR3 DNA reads TGCGCCAGCAGCCAAGGGCCGTCGGCCATCTACGAGCAGTACTTC. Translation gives CASSQGPSAIYEQYF.

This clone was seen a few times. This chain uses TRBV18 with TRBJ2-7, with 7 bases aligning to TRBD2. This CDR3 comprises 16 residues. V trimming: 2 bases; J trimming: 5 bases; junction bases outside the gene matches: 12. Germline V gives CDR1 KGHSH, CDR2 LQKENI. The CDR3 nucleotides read TGTGCCAGCTCACCATTCGGAAGCGGGAAGGAAGACGAGCAGTACTTC. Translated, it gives CASSPFGSGKEDEQYF.

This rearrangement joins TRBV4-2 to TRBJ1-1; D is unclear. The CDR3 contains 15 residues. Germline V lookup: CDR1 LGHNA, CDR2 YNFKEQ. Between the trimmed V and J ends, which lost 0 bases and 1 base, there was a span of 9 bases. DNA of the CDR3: TGTGCCAGCAGCCAAGATTCACACGGGAACACTGAAGCTTTCTTT. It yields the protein CASSQDSHGNTEAFF.

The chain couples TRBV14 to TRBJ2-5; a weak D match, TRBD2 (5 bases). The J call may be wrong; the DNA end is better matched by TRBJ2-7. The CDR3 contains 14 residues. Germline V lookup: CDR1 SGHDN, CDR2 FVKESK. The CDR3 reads CASSQERDSYEQYF. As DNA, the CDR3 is TGTGCCAGCAGCCAAGAACGGGACTCCTACGAGCAGTACTTC.

The CDR3 spells CASSLRVPCDEQFF. The CDR3 bases are TGTGCCAGCAGCTTGCGGGTGCCGTGCGATGAGCAGTTCTTC. J is TRBJ2-1 and V is TRBV5-6, with D hard to call. The CDR3 loop spans 14 amino acids. Looked up from germline, CDR1 is SGHDT and CDR2 is YYEEEE. V was cut by 1 base and J by 8 bases, with 13 bases left in between.

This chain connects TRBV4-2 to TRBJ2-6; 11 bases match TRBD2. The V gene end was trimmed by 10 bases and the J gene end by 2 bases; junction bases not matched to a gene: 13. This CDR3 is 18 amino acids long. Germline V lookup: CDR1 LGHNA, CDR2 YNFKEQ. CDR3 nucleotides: TGTGCCACTGCAACTAGCGGGAGCAGGTTGGCTGGGGCCAACGTCCTGACTTTC. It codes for CATATSGSRLAGANVLTF.

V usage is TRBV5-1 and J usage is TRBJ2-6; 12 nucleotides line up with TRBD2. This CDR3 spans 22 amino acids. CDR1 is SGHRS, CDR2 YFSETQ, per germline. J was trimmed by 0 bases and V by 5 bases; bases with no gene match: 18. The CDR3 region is CASRTTPGTSGRLSSGANVLTF. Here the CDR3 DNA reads TGCGCCAGCAGGACTACTCCCGGGACTAGCGGGCGCCTAAGCTCTGGGGCCAACGTCCTGACTTTC.

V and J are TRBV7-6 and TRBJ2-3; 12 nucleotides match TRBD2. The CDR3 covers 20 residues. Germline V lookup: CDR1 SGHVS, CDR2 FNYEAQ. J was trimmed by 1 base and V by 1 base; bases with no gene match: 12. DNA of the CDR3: TGTGCCAGCAGCTTAGGAGCGGTGACTAGCGGGAGCTCGGGCACAGATACGCAGTATTTT. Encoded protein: CASSLGAVTSGSSGTDTQYF.

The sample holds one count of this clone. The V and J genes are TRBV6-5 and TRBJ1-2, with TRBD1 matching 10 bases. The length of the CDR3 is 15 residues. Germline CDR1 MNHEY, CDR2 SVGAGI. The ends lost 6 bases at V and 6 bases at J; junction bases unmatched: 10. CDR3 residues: CASSRGQGSPHGYTF. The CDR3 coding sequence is TGTGCCAGCAGCAGGGGACAGGGGTCACCCCATGGCTACACCTTC.

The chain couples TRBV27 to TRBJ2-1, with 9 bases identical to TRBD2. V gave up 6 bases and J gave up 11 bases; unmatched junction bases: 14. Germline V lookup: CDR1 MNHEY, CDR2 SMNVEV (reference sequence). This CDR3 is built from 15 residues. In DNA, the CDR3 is TGTGCCAGCAGGGAGTCCAGGGGACTAGCTATTCAGCAGTTCTTC. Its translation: CASRESRGLAIQQFF.

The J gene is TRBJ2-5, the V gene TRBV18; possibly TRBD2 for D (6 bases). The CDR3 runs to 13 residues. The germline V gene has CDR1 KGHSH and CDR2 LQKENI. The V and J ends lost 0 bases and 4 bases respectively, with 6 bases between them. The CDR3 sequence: CASSPPGGETQYF. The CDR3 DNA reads TGTGCCAGCTCACCACCGGGGGGAGAGACCCAGTACTTC.

DNA for the CDR3: TGCGCCAGCAGCCCTGATTGGGGTCGGCTAGCCTACGAGCAGTACTTC. Its protein is CASSPDWGRLAYEQYF. This sequence joins TRBV4-3 and TRBJ2-7; D not resolved. Deletions cut 4 bases from V and 2 bases from J, with 18 bases between. This CDR3 spans 16 amino acids. Germline V gene data show CDR1 as LGHNA and CDR2 as YSLEER.

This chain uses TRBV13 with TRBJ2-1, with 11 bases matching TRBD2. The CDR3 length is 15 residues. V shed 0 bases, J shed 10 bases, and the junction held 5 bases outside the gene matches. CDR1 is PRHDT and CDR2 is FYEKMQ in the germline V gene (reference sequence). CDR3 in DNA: TGTGCCAGCAGCTTAGGGCTAGCGGGAGGCTGGGAGCAGTTCTTC. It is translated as CASSLGLAGGWEQFF.

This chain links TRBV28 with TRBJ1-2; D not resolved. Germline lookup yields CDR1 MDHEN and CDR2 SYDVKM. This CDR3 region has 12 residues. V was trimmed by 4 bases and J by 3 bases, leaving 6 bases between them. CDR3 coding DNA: TGTGCCAGCAGTTCCCCCGACTATGGCTACACCTTC. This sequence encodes CASSSPDYGYTF.

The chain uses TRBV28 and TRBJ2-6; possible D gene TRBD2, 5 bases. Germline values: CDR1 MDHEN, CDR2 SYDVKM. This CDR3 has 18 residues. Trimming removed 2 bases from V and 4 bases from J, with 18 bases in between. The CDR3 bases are TGTGCCAGCAGTTTAGTGGGGTCAGGCCGGGAAGGGGCCAACGTCCTGACTTTC. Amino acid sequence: CASSLVGSGREGANVLTF.

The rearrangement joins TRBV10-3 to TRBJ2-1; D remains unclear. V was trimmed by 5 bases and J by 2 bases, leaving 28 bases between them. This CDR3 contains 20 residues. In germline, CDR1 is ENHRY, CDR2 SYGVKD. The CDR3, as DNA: TGTGCCATCAGTCCTCATAGGACGGACGAATATCCCCACCCCTACAATGAGCAGTTCTTC. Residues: CAISPHRTDEYPHPYNEQFF.

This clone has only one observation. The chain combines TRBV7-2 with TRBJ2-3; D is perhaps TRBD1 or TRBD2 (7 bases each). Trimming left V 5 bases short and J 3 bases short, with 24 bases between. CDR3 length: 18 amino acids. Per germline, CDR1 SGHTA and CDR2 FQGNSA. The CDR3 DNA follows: TGTGCCAGCAGCAGTGAAGGTGGGAGGGGGCTTGGGACAGATACGCAGTATTTT. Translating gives CASSSEGGRGLGTDTQYF.

CDR3 coding DNA: TGTGCCAGCAGTGCACGACTCCCGCGGGACTATGGCTACACCTTC. It yields the protein CASSARLPRDYGYTF. The V and J genes are TRBV28 and TRBJ1-2, with D hard to call. Germline lookup yields CDR1 MDHEN and CDR2 SYDVKM. V dropped 5 bases and J dropped 3 bases, with 16 bases sitting between them. CDR3 length equals 15 residues.

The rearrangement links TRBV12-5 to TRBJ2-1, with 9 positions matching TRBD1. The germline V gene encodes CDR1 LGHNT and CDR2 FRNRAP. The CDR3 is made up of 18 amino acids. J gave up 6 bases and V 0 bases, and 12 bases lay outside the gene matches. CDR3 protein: CASGLVRSTGTGSNEQFF. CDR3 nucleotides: TGTGCTAGTGGTTTGGTCCGTTCTACCGGGACAGGGAGCAATGAGCAGTTCTTC.

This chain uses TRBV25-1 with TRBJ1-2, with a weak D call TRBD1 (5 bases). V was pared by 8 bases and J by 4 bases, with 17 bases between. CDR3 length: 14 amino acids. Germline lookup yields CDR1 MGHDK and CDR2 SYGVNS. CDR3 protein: CASSKSDRPYGYTF. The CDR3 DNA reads TGTGCCAGCTCCAAATCAGACAGACCCTATGGCTACACCTTC.

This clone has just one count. This chain's CDR3 is CATGGWDNEQFF. CDR3 DNA sequence: TGCGCCACCGGAGGGTGGGACAATGAGCAGTTCTTC. V is TRBV4-1 and J is TRBJ2-1; D is possibly TRBD2 (6 bases). In germline, CDR1 is MGHRA, CDR2 YSYEKL. The CDR3 spans 12 residues. V gave up 10 bases and J gave up 5 bases, with 12 bases separating them.